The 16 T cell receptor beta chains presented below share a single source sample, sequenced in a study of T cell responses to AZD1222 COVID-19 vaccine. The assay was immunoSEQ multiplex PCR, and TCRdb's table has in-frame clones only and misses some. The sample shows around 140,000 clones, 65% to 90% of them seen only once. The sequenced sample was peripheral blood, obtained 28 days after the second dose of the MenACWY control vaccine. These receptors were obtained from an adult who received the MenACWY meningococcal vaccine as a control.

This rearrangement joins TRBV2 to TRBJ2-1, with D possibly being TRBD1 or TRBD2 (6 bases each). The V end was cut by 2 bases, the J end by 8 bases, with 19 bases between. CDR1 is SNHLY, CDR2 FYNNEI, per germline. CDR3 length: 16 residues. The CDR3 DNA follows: TGTGCCAGCAGTGAATTGTTGGGGGGCGAGTCGGATGAGCAGTTCTTC. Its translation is CASSELLGGESDEQFF.

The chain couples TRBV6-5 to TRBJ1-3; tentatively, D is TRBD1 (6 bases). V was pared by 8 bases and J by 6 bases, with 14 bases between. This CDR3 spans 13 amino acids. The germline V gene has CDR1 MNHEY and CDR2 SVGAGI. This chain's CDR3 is CASYGQSKNTIYF. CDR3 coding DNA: TGTGCCAGCTACGGACAGAGCAAAAACACCATATATTTT.

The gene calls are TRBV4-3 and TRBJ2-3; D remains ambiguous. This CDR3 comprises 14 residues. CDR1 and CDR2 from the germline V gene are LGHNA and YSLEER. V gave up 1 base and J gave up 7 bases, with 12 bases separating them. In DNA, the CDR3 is TGCGCCAGCAGCCAAGTGCTAGGTCTCAATACGCAGTATTTT. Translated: CASSQVLGLNTQYF.

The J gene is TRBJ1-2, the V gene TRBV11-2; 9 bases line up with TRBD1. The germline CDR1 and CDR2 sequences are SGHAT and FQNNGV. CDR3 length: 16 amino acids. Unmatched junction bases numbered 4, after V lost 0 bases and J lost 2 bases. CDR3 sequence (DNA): TGTGCCAGCAGCTTAGATCCCGGGACAGGGAACTATGGCTACACCTTC. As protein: CASSLDPGTGNYGYTF.

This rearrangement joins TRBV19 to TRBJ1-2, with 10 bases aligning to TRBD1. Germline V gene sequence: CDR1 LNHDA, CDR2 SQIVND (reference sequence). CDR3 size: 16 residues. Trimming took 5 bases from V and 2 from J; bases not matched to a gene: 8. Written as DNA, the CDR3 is TGTGCCAGTAGTCGGGGACAGGGGTACGGGAACTATGGCTACACCTTC. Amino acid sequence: CASSRGQGYGNYGYTF.

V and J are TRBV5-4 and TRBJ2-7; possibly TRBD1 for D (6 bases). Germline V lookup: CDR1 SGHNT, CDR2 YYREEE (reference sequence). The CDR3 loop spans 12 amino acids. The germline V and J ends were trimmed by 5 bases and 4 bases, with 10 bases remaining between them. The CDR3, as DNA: TGTGCCAGCAGAGACGACAGGTACGAGCAGTACGTC. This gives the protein CASRDDRYEQYV.

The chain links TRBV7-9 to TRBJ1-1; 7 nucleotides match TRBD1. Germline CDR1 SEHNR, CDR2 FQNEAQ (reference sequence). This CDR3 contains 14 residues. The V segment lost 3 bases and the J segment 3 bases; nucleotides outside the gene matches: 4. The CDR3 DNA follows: TGTGCCAGCAGCTTGTATCAGGGGGACACTGAAGCTTTCTTT. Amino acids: CASSLYQGDTEAFF.

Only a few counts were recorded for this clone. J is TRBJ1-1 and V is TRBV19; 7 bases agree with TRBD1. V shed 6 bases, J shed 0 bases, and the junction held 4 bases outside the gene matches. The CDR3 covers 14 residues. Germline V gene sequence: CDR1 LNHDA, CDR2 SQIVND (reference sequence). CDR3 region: CASRSGQLNTEAFF. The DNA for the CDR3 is TGTGCCAGTAGATCGGGACAGCTGAACACTGAAGCTTTCTTT. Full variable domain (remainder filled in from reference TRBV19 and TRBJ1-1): DGGITQSPKYLFRKEGQNVTLSCEQNLNHDAMYWYRQDPGQGLRLIYYSQIVNDFQKGDIAEGYSVSREKKESFPLTVTSAQKNPTAFYLCASRSGQLNTEAFFGQGTRLTVV.

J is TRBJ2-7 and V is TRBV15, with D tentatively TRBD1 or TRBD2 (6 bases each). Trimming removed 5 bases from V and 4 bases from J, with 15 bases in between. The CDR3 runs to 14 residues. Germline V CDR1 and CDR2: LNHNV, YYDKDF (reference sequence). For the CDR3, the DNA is TGTGCCACCAGCTACGGAGGGGGGATATACGAGCAGTACGTC. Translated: CATSYGGGIYEQYV.

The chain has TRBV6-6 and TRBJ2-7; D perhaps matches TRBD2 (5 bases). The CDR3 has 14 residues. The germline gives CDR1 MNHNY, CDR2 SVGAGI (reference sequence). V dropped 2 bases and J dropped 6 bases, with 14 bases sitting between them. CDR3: CASSYAPGGGEQYV. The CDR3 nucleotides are TGTGCCAGCAGTTACGCCCCCGGAGGAGGCGAGCAGTACGTC.

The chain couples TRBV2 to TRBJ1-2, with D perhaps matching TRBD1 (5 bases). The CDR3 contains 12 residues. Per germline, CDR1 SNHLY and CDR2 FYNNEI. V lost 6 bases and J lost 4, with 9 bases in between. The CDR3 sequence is CASRDIGYGYTF. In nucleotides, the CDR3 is TGTGCCAGCAGGGACATTGGCTATGGCTACACCTTC.

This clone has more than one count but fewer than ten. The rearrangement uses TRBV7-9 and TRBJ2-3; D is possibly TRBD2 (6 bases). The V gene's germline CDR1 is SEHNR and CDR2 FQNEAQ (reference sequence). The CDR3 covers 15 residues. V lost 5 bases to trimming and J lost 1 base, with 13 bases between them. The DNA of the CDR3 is TGTGCCAGCAGCCCCCGGACGGGGGGCACAGATACGCAGTATTTT. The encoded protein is CASSPRTGGTDTQYF.

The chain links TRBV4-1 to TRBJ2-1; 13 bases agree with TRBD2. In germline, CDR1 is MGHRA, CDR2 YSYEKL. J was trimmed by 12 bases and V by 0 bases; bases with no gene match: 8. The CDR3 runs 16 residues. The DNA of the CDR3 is TGCGCCAGCAGCCAAGATGGGACTAGCGGGGAAAGGGGGCAGTTCTTC. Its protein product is CASSQDGTSGERGQFF.

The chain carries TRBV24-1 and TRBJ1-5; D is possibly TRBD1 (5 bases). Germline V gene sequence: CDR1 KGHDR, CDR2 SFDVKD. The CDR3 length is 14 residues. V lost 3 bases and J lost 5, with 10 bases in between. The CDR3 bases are TGTGCCACCAGTGATACAGGAGACTATCAGCCCCAGCATTTT. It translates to CATSDTGDYQPQHF.

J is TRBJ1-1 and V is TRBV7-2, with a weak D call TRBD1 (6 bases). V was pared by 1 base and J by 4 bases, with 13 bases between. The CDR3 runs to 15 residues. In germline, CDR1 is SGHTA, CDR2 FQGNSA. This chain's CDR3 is CASSLDTGRVTEAFF. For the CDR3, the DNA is TGTGCCAGCAGCTTAGATACAGGGCGGGTCACTGAAGCTTTCTTT.

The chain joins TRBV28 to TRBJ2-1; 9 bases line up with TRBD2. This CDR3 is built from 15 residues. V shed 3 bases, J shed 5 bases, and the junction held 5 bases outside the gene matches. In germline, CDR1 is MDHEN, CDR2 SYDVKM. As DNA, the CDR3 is TGTGCCAGCAGTTTTTATAGCGGGGGAAACAATGAGCAGTTCTTC. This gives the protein CASSFYSGGNNEQFF. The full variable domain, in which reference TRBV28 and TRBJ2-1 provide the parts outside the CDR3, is DVKVTQSSRYLVKRTGEKVFLECVQDMDHENMFWYRQDPGLGLRLIYFSYDVKMKEKGDIPEGYSVSREKKERFSLILESASTNQTSMYLCASSFYSGGNNEQFFGPGTRLTVL.